The next 19 T cell receptor beta chains were all read from a single sample in a study of cytomegalovirus exposure and HLA in healthy donors (dated by TCRdb to 2015 to 2018). Libraries came from the immunoSEQ multiplex PCR assay. The multiplex PCR relied on a mix of 60 forward primers for TCR Vbeta segments and 13 reverse primers for TCR Jbeta segments. What TCRdb holds here is the immuneACCESS table cut down to in-frame rearrangements. Part of the clones is not present; checked against another copy, under half of the missing clones reflect an unresolved V gene, and the others are unexplained. The sample includes approximately 170,000 clones, with roughly 85% observed a single time. The top ten clones comprise 1% of the sample. Sequenced: PBMCs. These receptors all come from a boy between 2 and 10 years old in good health and CMV-seronegative.

Only one count was recorded for this clone. The chain combines TRBV11-2 with TRBJ2-1; possible D gene TRBD2, 6 bases. The CDR3 length is 14 residues. V dropped 1 base and J dropped 3 bases, with 7 bases sitting between them. The germline CDR1 and CDR2 sequences are SGHAT and FQNNGV. The CDR3 region has the DNA TGTGCCAGCAGCTTAGCGGGGGTCTACAATGAGCAGTTCTTC. Translation: CASSLAGVYNEQFF.

The rearrangement links TRBV5-8 to TRBJ2-5, with TRBD2 matching over 7 bases. Germline trimming cut 4 bases from V and 1 base from J; bases unmatched to any gene: 4. Germline V CDR1 and CDR2: SGHTS, YDEGEE. This CDR3 contains 14 residues. This chain's CDR3 is CASSPGTIQETQYF. The DNA of the CDR3 is TGTGCCAGCAGCCCGGGGACTATCCAAGAGACCCAGTACTTC.

This clone was observed once. CDR3 protein: CASSLSGQFQETQYF. The CDR3 DNA reads TGCGCCAGCAGCTTGTCCGGACAGTTCCAAGAGACCCAGTACTTC. The chain has TRBV5-1 and TRBJ2-5; maybe TRBD1 (6 bases). The CDR3 runs 15 residues. Germline CDR1 and CDR2: SGHRS and YFSETQ. With 1 base removed from V and 1 base from J, the gap between germline ends came to 11 bases. Full variable domain (rest looked up from reference TRBV5-1 and TRBJ2-5): KAGVTQTPRYLIKTRGQQVTLSCSPISGHRSVSWYQQTPGQGLQFLFEYFSETQRNKGNFPGRFSGRQFSNSRSEMNVSTLELGDSALYLCASSLSGQFQETQYFGPGTRLLVL.

This clone occurred once. This chain's CDR3 is CAWTPVGGTGNTIYF. In DNA form, the CDR3 reads TGTGCCTGGACCCCGGTCGGGGGGACTGGAAACACCATATATTTT. The chain has TRBV30 and TRBJ1-3, with a possible D match to TRBD1 (5 bases). Trimming took off 4 bases at V and 2 bases at J, with 15 bases between the two ends. The CDR3 is 15 amino acids. CDR1 and CDR2 from the germline V gene are GTSNPN and SVGIG (reference sequence). Drawing the rest from reference TRBV30 and TRBJ1-3, the complete variable domain is SQTIHQWPATLVQPVGSPLSLECTVEGTSNPNLYWYRQAAGRGLQLLFYSVGIGQISSEVPQNLSASRPQDRQFILSSKKLLLSDSGFYLCAWTPVGGTGNTIYFGEGSWLTVV.

This clone showed up many times. The chain recombines TRBV18 with TRBJ1-1, with TRBD1 as a possible D gene (5 bases). Deletions cut 4 bases from V and 5 bases from J, with 20 bases between. CDR1 and CDR2 from the germline V gene are KGHSH and LQKENI. The CDR3 is made up of 16 amino acids. The CDR3 loop reads CASSQHIRFGGTEAFF. CDR3 DNA: TGTGCCAGCTCACAGCATATTAGGTTCGGGGGGACTGAAGCTTTCTTT. Using reference TRBV18 and TRBJ1-1 for the parts outside the CDR3, the full variable domain is NAGVMQNPRHLVRRRGQEARLRCSPMKGHSHVYWYRQLPEEGLKFMVYLQKENIIDESGMPKERFSAEFPKEGPSILRIQQVVRGDSAAYFCASSQHIRFGGTEAFFGQGTRLTVV.

J is TRBJ1-2 and V is TRBV28; 10 bases align to TRBD1. The germline gives CDR1 MDHEN, CDR2 SYDVKM. The CDR3 length is 16 residues. V dropped 4 bases and J dropped 6; count of bases not matched to a gene: 11. The CDR3 DNA sequence: TGTGCCAGCAGTTCCCCCTCCGGGACAGGGGTTGATGGCTACACCTTC. Its protein is CASSSPSGTGVDGYTF.

The chain carries TRBV29-1 and TRBJ2-7; a weak D match, TRBD2 (6 bases). This CDR3 spans 14 amino acids. Germline V gene data show CDR1 as SQVTM and CDR2 as ANQGSEA. V dropped 5 bases and J dropped 4 bases, with 18 bases sitting between them. The CDR3 region has the DNA TGCAGCGTTATGACCCGGGCCGGGGGATACGAGCAGTACGTC. Residues: CSVMTRAGGYEQYV.

This chain's CDR3 is CASRLAGGLDTQYF. The CDR3 region has the DNA TGTGCCAGCCGACTAGCGGGGGGCTTGGATACGCAGTATTTT. The chain recombines TRBV2 with TRBJ2-3; TRBD2 matches at 13 bases. Germline V gene data show CDR1 as SNHLY and CDR2 as FYNNEI. J lost 6 bases, V lost 8 bases, and 5 bases had no gene match. The CDR3 runs to 14 residues.

The chain combines TRBV5-1 with TRBJ2-7; maybe TRBD1 (6 bases). V gave up 4 bases and J gave up 4 bases, with 9 bases separating them. CDR1 is SGHRS and CDR2 is YFSETQ in the germline V gene. The CDR3 totals 12 residues. The CDR3 DNA follows: TGCGCCAGCAGCGGGACATTATACGAGCAGTACTTC. This codes for CASSGTLYEQYF.

This sequence joins TRBV14 and TRBJ2-1; 9 nucleotides agree with TRBD2. Per the germline V gene, CDR1 is SGHDN and CDR2 is FVKESK. The CDR3 covers 18 residues. Trimming took 1 base from V and 2 from J; bases not matched to a gene: 9. Written as DNA, the CDR3 is TGTGCCAGCAGCCAAGGGACTTTGGGCGGGAGGGCCTACAATGAGCAGTTCTTC. Translated: CASSQGTLGGRAYNEQFF.

For this clone: The germline gene is not matched at one end of the junction; a read error may be the cause. V and J are TRBV5-1 and TRBJ1-1, with 8 bases lining up with TRBD1. Germline V gives CDR1 SGHRS, CDR2 YFSETQ. This CDR3 region has 14 residues. The CDR3 sequence is CASRLGQENTEAFF. In DNA form, the CDR3 reads TGCGCCAGCAGGTTGGGACAGGAGAACACTGAAGCTTTCTTT.

V is TRBV7-2 and J is TRBJ2-1; tentative D call: TRBD1 (5 bases). This CDR3 region has 15 residues. Trimming stripped 3 bases from V and 2 bases from J, with 11 bases between. Per germline, CDR1 SGHTA and CDR2 FQGNSA. This chain's CDR3 is CASSFLGATYNEQFF. DNA of the CDR3: TGTGCCAGCAGCTTTTTAGGGGCGACCTACAATGAGCAGTTCTTC.

The chain carries TRBV6-5 and TRBJ1-3; D not resolved. Per the germline V gene, CDR1 is MNHEY and CDR2 is SVGAGI. The CDR3 covers 15 residues. With 0 bases removed from V and 2 bases from J, the gap between germline ends came to 8 bases. This chain's CDR3 is CASSYSRGTGNTIYF. Written as DNA, the CDR3 is TGTGCCAGCAGTTACTCGAGAGGGACTGGAAACACCATATATTTT.

The chain has TRBV5-8 and TRBJ2-3; D unresolved. V was clipped by 0 bases and J by 4 bases, with 3 bases between them. Germline CDR1 reads SGHTS; CDR2 reads YDEGEE. The CDR3 spans 12 residues. The CDR3 nucleotides read TGTGCCAGCAGCTTGGCGGCAGATACGCAGTATTTT. This codes for CASSLAADTQYF.

This chain uses TRBV15 with TRBJ2-7; 8 nucleotides agree with TRBD1. CDR1 is LNHNV, CDR2 YYDKDF, per germline (reference sequence). CDR3 length: 15 residues. V was clipped by 5 bases and J by 0 bases; unmatched bases: 6. In DNA form, the CDR3 reads TGTGCCACCAGCCTAGACAGGGGCCCCTCCTACGAGCAGTACTTC. This sequence encodes CATSLDRGPSYEQYF.

The CDR3 sequence is CASSPNSGGPSGANVLTF. The CDR3 DNA reads TGTGCCAGCAGTCCGAATAGCGGGGGCCCCTCTGGGGCCAACGTCCTGACTTTC. The chain employs TRBV25-1 and TRBJ2-6, with 9 bases matching TRBD2. V lost 5 bases, J lost 0 bases, and 8 bases stayed unmatched. The V gene's germline CDR1 is MGHDK and CDR2 SYGVNS. The CDR3 sequence is 18 residues long. Full variable domain (remainder filled in from reference TRBV25-1 and TRBJ2-6): EADIYQTPRYLVIGTGKKITLECSQTMGHDKMYWYQQDPGMELHLIHYSYGVNSTEKGDLSSESTVSRIRTEHFPLTLESARPSHTSQYLCASSPNSGGPSGANVLTFGAGSRLTVL.

V and J are TRBV7-7 and TRBJ1-4; weak D call: TRBD1 (5 bases). V lost 5 bases, J lost 4 bases, and 14 bases lay in between. This CDR3 spans 15 amino acids. The germline V gene has CDR1 SSHAT and CDR2 FNYEAQ (reference sequence). CDR3 region: CASSAGGGDNEKLFF. The CDR3 coding sequence is TGTGCCAGCAGCGCCGGCGGAGGGGATAATGAAAAACTGTTTTTT.

V gene TRBV29-1 combines with J gene TRBJ1-5; 7 nucleotides agree with TRBD1. This CDR3 is built from 13 residues. Germline V CDR1 and CDR2: SQVTM, ANQGSEA. V was pared by 5 bases and J by 4 bases, with 5 bases of the junction left unmatched. The CDR3 DNA reads as TGCAGCGTTCAACAGGGGCCAAATCAGCCCCAGCATTTT. Translation gives CSVQQGPNQPQHF. Looking up the rest from reference TRBV29-1 and TRBJ1-5 gives the full variable domain: SAVISQKPSRDICQRGTSLTIQCQVDSQVTMMFWYRQQPGQSLTLIATANQGSEATYESGFVIDKFPISRPNLTFSTLTVSNMSPEDSSIYLCSVQQGPNQPQHFGDGTRLSIL.

The chain joins TRBV10-3 to TRBJ2-1, with a possible D match to TRBD2 (5 bases). Per germline, CDR1 ENHRY and CDR2 SYGVKD. The V gene lost 4 bases and the J gene lost 2 bases, with 18 bases spanning the gap. This CDR3 region has 17 residues. The DNA for the CDR3 is TGTGCCATCAGTGGAGGGAATAGCGTGGTGGCCTACAATGAGCAGTTCTTC. Protein product: CAISGGNSVVAYNEQFF.